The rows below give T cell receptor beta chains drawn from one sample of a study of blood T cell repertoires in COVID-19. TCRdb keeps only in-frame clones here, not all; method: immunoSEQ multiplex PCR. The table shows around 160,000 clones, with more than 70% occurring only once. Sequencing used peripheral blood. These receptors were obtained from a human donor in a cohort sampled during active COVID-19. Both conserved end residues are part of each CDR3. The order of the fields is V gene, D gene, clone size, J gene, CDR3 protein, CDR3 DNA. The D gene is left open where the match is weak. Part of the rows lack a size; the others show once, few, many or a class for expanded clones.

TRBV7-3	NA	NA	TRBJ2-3	CASSLAGPLYGTDTQYF	TGTGCCAGCAGCTTAGCAGGGCCACTTTATGGCACAGATACGCAGTATTTT
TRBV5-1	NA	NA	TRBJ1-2	CASSASWGNYGYTF	TGCGCCAGCAGCGCCTCTTGGGGCAACTATGGCTACACCTTC
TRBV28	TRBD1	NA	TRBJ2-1	CASSSTRDRGVYNEQFF	TGTGCCAGCAGTTCGACCCGGGACAGGGGCGTCTACAATGAGCAGTTCTTC
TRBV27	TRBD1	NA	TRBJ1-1	CASNRDRGLTEAFF	TGTGCCAGCAACCGGGACAGGGGGCTCACTGAAGCTTTCTTT
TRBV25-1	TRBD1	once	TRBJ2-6	CASSDSDRGRLGANVLTF	TGTGCCAGCAGTGATTCGGACAGGGGGCGCTTAGGGGCCAACGTCCTGACTTTC
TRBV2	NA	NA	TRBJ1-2	CASSRLLGTNYGYTF	TGTGCCAGCAGCCGCCTCCTAGGCACGAACTATGGCTACACCTTC
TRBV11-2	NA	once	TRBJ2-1	CASSPVGPSYNEQFF	TGTGCCAGCAGCCCCGTGGGGCCATCCTACAATGAGCAGTTCTTC
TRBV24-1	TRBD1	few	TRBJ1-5	CATSDSLGGGGQPQHF	TGTGCCACCAGTGATTCCCTAGGGGGCGGGGGGCAGCCCCAGCATTTT
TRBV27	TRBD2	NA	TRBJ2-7	CASSSASGGRREQYF	TGTGCCAGCAGTTCCGCTAGCGGGGGCCGGCGGGAGCAGTACTTC
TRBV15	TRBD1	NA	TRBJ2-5	CATSRAGTGQETQYF	TGTGCCACCAGCAGGGCCGGGACAGGCCAAGAGACCCAGTACTTC
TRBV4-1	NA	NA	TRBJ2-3	CASRETGSGTQYF	TGCGCCAGCAGGGAAACAGGGTCCGGGACGCAGTATTTT
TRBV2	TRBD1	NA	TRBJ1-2	CASTPGQGDYGYTF	TGTGCCAGCACCCCCGGACAGGGAGACTATGGCTACACCTTC
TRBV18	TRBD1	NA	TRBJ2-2	CASSPQGQSTGELFF	TGTGCCAGCTCACCACAGGGACAGAGCACCGGGGAGCTGTTTTTT
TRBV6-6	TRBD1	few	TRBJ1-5	CASSRTGDPQHF	TGTGCCAGCAGTCGGACAGGGGATCCCCAGCATTTT
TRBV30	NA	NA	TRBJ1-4	CAWSPATNEKLFF	TGTGCCTGGAGTCCCGCAACTAATGAAAAACTGTTTTTT
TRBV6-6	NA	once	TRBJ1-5	CASSYSTEDQPQHF	TGTGCCAGCAGTTACTCGACAGAGGATCAGCCCCAGCATTTT
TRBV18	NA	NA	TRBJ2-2	CASSPPSIGELFF	TGTGCCAGCTCACCACCGTCCATCGGGGAGCTGTTTTTT
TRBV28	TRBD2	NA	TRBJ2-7	CASSPPPGLAGVLLSYEQYF	TGTGCCAGCAGTCCTCCCCCGGGACTAGCGGGAGTTCTTCTGTCCTACGAGCAGTACTTC
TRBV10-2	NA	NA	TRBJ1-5	CASSESLGRPDQPQHF	TGCGCCAGCAGTGAGTCGTTGGGGCGACCCGATCAGCCCCAGCATTTT
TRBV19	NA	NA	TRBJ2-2	CASSIRVNTGELFF	TGTGCCAGTAGTATACGGGTGAACACCGGGGAGCTGTTTTTT
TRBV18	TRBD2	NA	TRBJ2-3	CASSSSYGRPSTDTQYF	TGTGCCAGCTCCTCTTCTTACGGGAGGCCTAGCACAGATACGCAGTATTTT
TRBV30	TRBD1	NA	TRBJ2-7	CAWKSGGSYEQYF	TGTGCCTGGAAGTCAGGGGGATCCTACGAGCAGTACTTC
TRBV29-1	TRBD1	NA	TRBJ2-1	CSGDRGNEQFF	TGCAGCGGGGACAGGGGTAATGAGCAGTTCTTC
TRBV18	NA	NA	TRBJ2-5	CASSPPVTVTQYF	TGTGCCAGCTCACCCCCCGTTACGGTGACCCAGTACTTC
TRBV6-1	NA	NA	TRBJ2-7	CASSERPRDPAGLYAGEQYF	TGTGCCAGCAGTGAAAGGCCCCGCGATCCGGCAGGCCTTTACGCTGGGGAGCAGTACTTC
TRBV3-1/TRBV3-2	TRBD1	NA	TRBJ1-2	CASSQVPGQDYGYTF	TGTGCCAGCAGCCAAGTCCCCGGACAGGACTATGGCTACACCTTC
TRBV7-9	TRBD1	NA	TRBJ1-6	CASSLGQGDHSPLHF	TGTGCCAGCAGCTTAGGACAGGGTGATCATTCACCCCTCCACTTT